A single sample gave rise to the 27 T cell receptor beta chains below, sequenced in a study of somatic mutations in cytotoxic T cells in rheumatoid arthritis. Repertoires were generated with immunoSEQ multiplex PCR, while TCRdb's copy carries only in-frame clones and drops some. The table has approximately 14,000 clones, 82% seen once; the top ten hold less than 35%. Sequencing was done on a sample of CD8+ T cells sorted from blood. These receptors originate from an adult with rheumatoid arthritis.

J is TRBJ1-1 and V is TRBV30, with TRBD1 as a possible D gene (6 bases). The ends were cut back, 2 bases at V and 5 bases at J, with 15 bases in the middle. The CDR3 extends over 14 amino acids. In germline, CDR1 is GTSNPN, CDR2 SVGIG (reference sequence). The CDR3 loop reads CAWSRSRGQTEAFF. CDR3 DNA: TGTGCCTGGAGTCGATCGCGGGGGCAGACTGAAGCTTTCTTT.

This chain joins TRBV7-9 and TRBJ2-3; D remains ambiguous. Trimming removed 1 base from V and 2 bases from J, with 10 bases in between. CDR1 is SEHNR, CDR2 FQNEAQ, per germline (reference sequence). The CDR3 runs to 15 residues. The CDR3 DNA is TGTGCCAGCAGCTTAGTTGTTCCCCCCACAGATACGCAGTATTTT. Amino acids: CASSLVVPPTDTQYF.

The V call is TRBV2, the J call TRBJ1-5; 9 bases map to TRBD1. The J segment lost 4 bases and the V segment lost 4 bases, leaving 11 bases of the junction unmatched. CDR1 and CDR2 from the germline V gene are SNHLY and FYNNEI. The CDR3 spans 17 residues. The CDR3: CASSGQRDRGWNQPQHF. Written as DNA, the CDR3 is TGTGCCAGCAGTGGCCAACGAGACAGGGGGTGGAATCAGCCCCAGCATTTT.

J is TRBJ2-5 and V is TRBV14; D tentatively reads TRBD1 or TRBD2 (7 bases each). The germline V gene encodes CDR1 SGHDN and CDR2 FVKESK. The CDR3 spans 17 residues. V shed 2 bases and J shed 5 bases, with 21 bases lying between them. CDR3 in DNA: TGTGCCAGCAGCCAACATGGGGAGGGGGCGACAGAGGAGACCCAGTACTTC. Encoded protein: CASSQHGEGATEETQYF.

The chain recombines TRBV6-5 with TRBJ2-5; no clear D gene. The germline gives CDR1 MNHEY, CDR2 SVGAGI. Trimming took off 0 bases at V and 2 bases at J, with 10 bases between the two ends. The CDR3 loop spans 15 amino acids. This chain's CDR3 is CASSYSLALQETQYF. The CDR3 DNA is TGTGCCAGCAGTTACTCACTGGCGCTACAAGAGACCCAGTACTTC.

This clone was counted only a few times. The chain carries TRBV6-5 and TRBJ1-1; the D gene is possibly TRBD1 (5 bases). The germline gives CDR1 MNHEY, CDR2 SVGAGI. This CDR3 has 12 amino acids. V lost 8 bases and J 1 base, leaving 8 bases between the germline ends. CDR3 loop: CASRDWNTEAFF. The CDR3 nucleotides are TGTGCCAGCCGGGACTGGAACACTGAAGCTTTCTTT.

DNA of the CDR3: TGTGCCAGCAGCATTATAGCGGGAGGGTCCTACAATGAGCAGTTCTTC. Protein sequence: CASSIIAGGSYNEQFF. The chain has TRBV27 and TRBJ2-1; 11 bases map to TRBD2. Germline V gene lookup returns CDR1 MNHEY and CDR2 SMNVEV (reference sequence). Trimming took 6 bases from V and 1 from J; bases not matched to a gene: 5. This CDR3 comprises 16 residues.

The rearrangement links TRBV7-6 to TRBJ2-3; tentative D call: TRBD2 (6 bases). Germline assignment: CDR1 SGHVS and CDR2 FNYEAQ. The CDR3 covers 12 residues. Trimming stripped 7 bases from V and 6 bases from J, with 11 bases between. The CDR3 reads CASIGGSDTQYF. CDR3 bases: TGTGCCAGCATCGGGGGTTCCGATACGCAGTATTTT.

This rearrangement joins TRBV6-6 to TRBJ2-1, with a possible D match to TRBD1 (6 bases). The germline V gene encodes CDR1 MNHNY and CDR2 SVGAGI (reference sequence). This CDR3 spans 13 amino acids. Trimming took 8 bases from V and 6 from J, leaving 14 bases between them. CDR3 nucleotides: TGTGCCAGCGGCAGCGGACAGTTCAATGAGCAGTTCTTC. Protein sequence: CASGSGQFNEQFF.

This sequence joins TRBV29-1 and TRBJ2-1; D may correspond to TRBD1 or TRBD2 (5 bases each). The CDR3 is made up of 15 amino acids. Trimming shortened V by 0 bases and J by 4 bases, and 13 bases separated the two germline ends. Germline CDR1 and CDR2: SQVTM and ANQGSEA. The CDR3 loop is CSVEDARGRYNEQFF. The CDR3 DNA reads as TGCAGCGTTGAAGATGCGAGGGGACGGTACAATGAGCAGTTCTTC.

The chain joins TRBV19 to TRBJ2-4; 7 nucleotides line up with TRBD2. Germline V gene data show CDR1 as LNHDA and CDR2 as SQIVND (reference sequence). J lost 8 bases, V lost 1 base, and 2 bases had no gene match. The CDR3 length is 13 residues. Here the CDR3 reads CASSIVGGDIQYF. The CDR3 DNA sequence: TGTGCCAGTAGTATAGTGGGAGGGGACATTCAGTACTTC.

This clone was observed once. The CDR3 nucleotides read TGTGCCAGCAGTTCATACGACAGGAACACTGAAGCTTTCTTT. It encodes CASSSYDRNTEAFF. The chain uses TRBV27 and TRBJ1-1; D is perhaps TRBD1 (5 bases). In germline, CDR1 is MNHEY, CDR2 SMNVEV (reference sequence). The CDR3 covers 14 residues. V was clipped by 4 bases and J by 1 base, with 10 bases between them.

V gene TRBV14 combines with J gene TRBJ2-6; no definite D call. The V gene lost 4 bases and the J gene lost 0 bases, with 7 bases spanning the gap. Looked up from germline, CDR1 is SGHDN and CDR2 is FVKESK. CDR3 length equals 15 residues. CDR3 nucleotide sequence: TGTGCCAGCAGCCCGATACACTCTGGGGCCAACGTCCTGACTTTC. The encoded protein is CASSPIHSGANVLTF.

This chain links TRBV19 with TRBJ2-1; the D gene is possibly TRBD1 (5 bases). This CDR3 is 16 amino acids long. Germline CDR1 reads LNHDA; CDR2 reads SQIVND (reference sequence). The V end lost 4 bases, the J end lost 4 bases, and 17 bases lay between the germline ends. CDR3 residues: CASSNPKVGEYNEQFF. In DNA form, the CDR3 reads TGTGCCAGTAGTAACCCTAAAGTAGGGGAATACAATGAGCAGTTCTTC.

The CDR3, as DNA: TGTGCCAGCTCACCATCGGACGGAGACTCTGGAAACACCATATATTTT. As protein: CASSPSDGDSGNTIYF. The chain links TRBV18 to TRBJ1-3; D uncertain. The CDR3 is made up of 16 amino acids. Trimming left V 2 bases short and J 0 bases short, with 11 bases between. CDR1 and CDR2 (germline): KGHSH, LQKENI.

The rearrangement uses TRBV30 and TRBJ1-1; D is unclear. The germline CDR1 and CDR2 sequences are GTSNPN and SVGIG (reference sequence). V lost 1 base to trimming and J lost 4 bases, with 7 bases between them. The CDR3 has 12 amino acids. CDR3 DNA sequence: TGTGCCTGGAGTGGGCTGGGCACTGAAGCTTTCTTT. Amino acids: CAWSGLGTEAFF.

The chain links TRBV7-2 to TRBJ1-3; a weak D match, TRBD1 (5 bases). CDR3 length: 17 amino acids. In germline, CDR1 is SGHTA, CDR2 FQGNSA. V lost 4 bases, J lost 7 bases, and 23 bases lay in between. CDR3 region: CASSSPGAGWLRNTIYF. The CDR3 coding sequence is TGTGCCAGCAGCTCCCCCGGAGCAGGGTGGTTGCGGAACACCATATATTTT.

This chain uses TRBV9 with TRBJ2-7, with D tentatively TRBD1 (7 bases). Trimming removed 0 bases at V and 2 bases at J, with 12 bases between. From germline, CDR1 is SGDLS and CDR2 YYNGEE. The CDR3 sequence is 15 residues long. The CDR3 DNA sequence: TGTGCCAGCAGCGTAGGTCCAGGGGGGCCCTACGAGCAGTACTTC. Translated: CASSVGPGGPYEQYF.

J is TRBJ2-7 and V is TRBV13; D perhaps matches TRBD2 (5 bases). With 3 bases removed from V and 6 bases from J, the gap between germline ends came to 9 bases. This CDR3 is built from 12 residues. Looked up from germline, CDR1 is PRHDT and CDR2 is FYEKMQ (reference sequence). DNA of the CDR3: TGTGCCAGCAGCTTTCGAGGGCGCGAGCAGTACTTC. Protein sequence: CASSFRGREQYF.

The chain combines TRBV20-1 with TRBJ2-2; D ambiguous. Germline V gives CDR1 DFQATT, CDR2 SNEGSKA (reference sequence). V was pared by 4 bases and J by 6 bases, with 6 bases between. The length of the CDR3 is 11 residues. CDR3 protein: CSAMGAGELFF. The CDR3 DNA reads TGCAGTGCTATGGGCGCCGGGGAGCTGTTTTTT.

The chain joins TRBV27 to TRBJ1-5, with D possibly being TRBD1 (5 bases). V lost 3 bases, J lost 6 bases, and 15 bases lay in between. CDR1 and CDR2 (germline): MNHEY, SMNVEV (reference sequence). CDR3 length: 15 amino acids. The CDR3 loop is CASSFSPGEGQPQHF. The DNA for the CDR3 is TGTGCCAGCAGTTTTTCACCGGGGGAAGGTCAGCCCCAGCATTTT.

The chain couples TRBV4-3 to TRBJ2-3; D might be TRBD1 (5 bases). Germline CDR1 is LGHNA and CDR2 is YSLEER. Trimming took off 2 bases at V and 2 bases at J, with 14 bases between the two ends. The CDR3 has 16 amino acids. The CDR3 DNA sequence: TGCGCCAGCAGCCAAAGGATGGGCAGGGCCACAGATACGCAGTATTTT. Translation gives CASSQRMGRATDTQYF.

The chain employs TRBV6-6 and TRBJ1-2, with D unresolved. Germline V lookup: CDR1 MNHNY, CDR2 SVGAGI (reference sequence). Trimming cost V 2 bases and J 7 bases, with 5 bases left between them. The CDR3 covers 11 residues. The CDR3 region has the DNA TGTGCCAGCAGTTACGGGGTTGGCTACACCTTC. Its translation: CASSYGVGYTF.

This chain connects TRBV4-1 to TRBJ2-7; 7 bases match TRBD2. Germline V gives CDR1 MGHRA, CDR2 YSYEKL. CDR3 length equals 15 residues. J lost 4 bases, V lost 1 base, and 7 bases had no gene match. CDR3 sequence: CASSQGAAGRYEQYF. As DNA, the CDR3 is TGCGCCAGCAGCCAAGGTGCAGCGGGAAGATACGAGCAGTACTTC.

Points on this clone: One end of the junction fails to match germline, which may point to a read error. This sequence joins TRBV7-9 and TRBJ1-2; maybe TRBD1 (6 bases). CDR3 length: 14 amino acids. CDR1 is SEHNR, CDR2 FQNEAQ, per germline (reference sequence). CDR3 nucleotide sequence: TGTGCCAGCAGCGGGACCGGGGGCGACTATGACTACACCTTC. Protein sequence: CASSGTGGDYDYTF.

The chain is built from TRBV14 and TRBJ1-4; no clear D gene. This CDR3 has 14 amino acids. CDR1 is SGHDN and CDR2 is FVKESK in the germline V gene. V lost 4 bases to trimming and J lost 3 bases, with 9 bases between them. CDR3 protein: CASSRWGANEKLFF. As DNA, the CDR3 is TGTGCCAGCAGCCGGTGGGGAGCTAATGAAAAACTGTTTTTT.

The genes are TRBV10-3 and TRBJ2-4; D could derive from TRBD1 or TRBD2 (5 bases each). Germline V gene data show CDR1 as ENHRY and CDR2 as SYGVKD. This CDR3 spans 14 amino acids. V lost 7 bases and J lost 2, with 12 bases in between. The CDR3 loop is CAIKGDDSKNIQYF. Here the CDR3 DNA reads TGTGCCATCAAAGGGGACGATTCCAAAAACATTCAGTACTTC.